This T cell receptor beta chain was captured by sequencing in a study of T cell clonality in common variable immunodeficiency. TCRdb keeps only in-frame clones here, not all; method: immunoSEQ multiplex PCR. The sample is made up of approximately 35,000 clones, none counted only once. Each donor provided roughly 5 to 8 ml of heparinized whole blood. Study outcomes and limitations: Reportedly, TCR beta sequences from common variable immunodeficiency showed fewer deletions and N-nucleotide insertions. Compared with controls, CVID subjects had fewer shared TCRbeta clones.

This clone occurred many times. Its specificity is unknown. From the germline J gene comes the end of the CDR3, since the read stops 3 residues before it. Germline lookup yields CDR1 ENHRY and CDR2 SYGVKD. This CDR3 region has 12 residues. The material sequenced was peripheral blood mononuclear cells. This clonotype was obtained from a human donor with common variable immunodeficiency. The chain is built from TRBV10-3 and TRBJ1-1; TRBD1 matches 8 bases. The CDR3 DNA, read in part, is TGTGCCATCAGTGAGACAACAGGGGGA. Its translation is CAISETTGG. The full CDR3 reads CAISETTGGAFF.